The rows below give T cell receptor beta chains drawn from one sample of a study of blood T cell repertoires in COVID-19. Clones were read by immunoSEQ multiplex PCR, and TCRdb kept only the in-frame ones, dropping some. Of 45,000 to 70,000 clones listed, approximately 91% are singletons. The sequenced sample was peripheral blood. The receptors come from a woman aged 55-70 years with active COVID-19. The CDR3 runs from the conserved cysteine through the conserved F or W. D genes are given only for firm matches. The size of a clone is reported for some rows only, either as once, few or many, or as a class for expanded clones.

DNA | CDR3 | V | size | D | J
TGTGCCAGCAGCTTAGGCGGGGGGCTAGACACAGATACGCAGTATTTT | CASSLGGGLDTDTQYF | TRBV7-9 | many | TRBD2 | TRBJ2-3
TGTGCCAGCAGCTTGGGCGCGGCCTTGGGTGGCTACACCTTC | CASSLGAALGGYTF | TRBV5-5 | - | - | TRBJ1-2
TGTGCCAGCAGCCCCGGGGGGAGAGGCACCTACGAGCAGTACTTC | CASSPGGRGTYEQYF | TRBV5-4 | - | TRBD2 | TRBJ2-7
TGTGCCAGCGGGGGGGGCAGTCAGCCCCAGCATTTT | CASGGGSQPQHF | TRBV7-9 | - | - | TRBJ1-5
TGTGCCAGCAGTGAGACAGGGGGCGGGGGGACTGAAGCTTTCTTT | CASSETGGGGTEAFF | TRBV6-1 | - | TRBD1 | TRBJ1-1
TGTGCCACTCAGCCAGGGCCGAATCAGCCCCAGCATTTT | CATQPGPNQPQHF | TRBV5-4 | - | - | TRBJ1-5
TGTGCCAGTAGACAGGGTTCGGGAAACACCATATATTTT | CASRQGSGNTIYF | TRBV7-9 | - | TRBD1 | TRBJ1-3
TGTGCCAGCAGCCTCCGGGGACTAGCTGGGGGGAGGGAGCTGTTTTTT | CASSLRGLAGGRELFF | TRBV27 | - | TRBD2 | TRBJ2-2
TGTGCCAGCAGCTTTTCCCAGATCTACGAGCAGTACTTC | CASSFSQIYEQYF | TRBV7-9 | - | - | TRBJ2-7
TGTGCCAGCAGTCCCACACGGACAGGGGGGACTGAAGCTTTCTTT | CASSPTRTGGTEAFF | TRBV6-2/TRBV6-3 | - | TRBD1 | TRBJ1-1
TGTGCCAGCAGTGAAGCGTCTCCTTCTTACGAGCAGTACTTC | CASSEASPSYEQYF | TRBV6-1 | - | - | TRBJ2-7
TGTGCCAGCTCACAAAGACAGTCCTACGAGCAGTACTTC | CASSQRQSYEQYF | TRBV18 | few | - | TRBJ2-7
TGTGCCAGCAGCTCCCGTCCCGGGACATCTAACTATGGCTACACCTTC | CASSSRPGTSNYGYTF | TRBV7-8 | few | - | TRBJ1-2
TGCGCCACCACGACCGACGGGGAGACCCAGTACTTC | CATTTDGETQYF | TRBV5-1 | few | - | TRBJ2-5
TGTGCCAGCAGCCCCACAGCGGGCCCCCTTACAAATGAGCAGTTCTTC | CASSPTAGPLTNEQFF | TRBV11-3 | - | - | TRBJ2-1
TGCGCCAGCAGTGAGTCCTTTGGGACAGCTAATGAAAAACTGTTTTTT | CASSESFGTANEKLFF | TRBV10-2 | - | TRBD1 | TRBJ1-4
TGTGCCAGCTCTCGGGAGACCCAGTACTTC | CASSRETQYF | TRBV6-5 | - | - | TRBJ2-5
TGTGCCAGTGCTTCGGTTGATCAGCCCCAGCATTTT | CASASVDQPQHF | TRBV7-9 | few | - | TRBJ1-5